This TCR beta chain emerged from a study of cytomegalovirus exposure and HLA in healthy donors. Study-wide results and caveats: For TCR beta chains, V- and J-gene trimming was later linked to a missense DCLRE1C variant.

It was with 60 Vbeta and 13 Jbeta primers that the PCR ran. Assay used: immunoSEQ multiplex PCR; TCRdb lists only in-frame clones, some missing. The sample consists of under 110,000 clones, 60% to 75% of them appearing once. In regard to this clone: Its antigen remains unknown.

The CDR3 spans 13 residues. V was clipped by 0 bases and J by 4 bases, with 7 bases between them. Germline V CDR1 and CDR2: GTSNPN, SVGIG (reference sequence). The sequence was obtained from a man aged 45 to 65 in good health and CMV-seronegative. Sequenced input: PBMCs. The chain combines TRBV30 with TRBJ1-5; D gene unclear. CDR3 sequence: CAWSVKANQPQHF. In DNA, the CDR3 is TGTGCCTGGAGTGTGAAAGCGAATCAGCCCCAGCATTTT.